This TCR beta chain was captured by sequencing in a study of tumour-infiltrating T cells in Burkitt lymphoma. At the level of the study: Repertoire clonality predicted overall and progression-free survival. Study-wide findings and caveats: Several public clonotypes were shared across many Burkitt lymphoma patients.

Looked up from germline, CDR1 is SGHNT and CDR2 is YYREEE (reference sequence). V lost 0 bases and J lost 0, with 6 bases in between. The CDR3 runs 15 residues. There are a few counts of this clone. The antigen remains unidentified. Only in-frame clones appear in the TCRdb table, and some are missing; sequencing was by immunoSEQ multiplex PCR. The sample yields approximately 4,000 clones, about 14% seen once. V and J are TRBV5-4 and TRBJ2-2; D gene ambiguous. Source material: tumor tissue. The origin of this receptor is a human donor with Burkitt lymphoma. CDR3 coding DNA: TGTGCCAGCAGCTTGGATCAGTCGAACACCGGGGAGCTGTTTTTT. This gives the protein CASSLDQSNTGELFF.